Listed here are 32 T cell receptor beta chains from one sample, sequenced in a study of T cell clones after liver transplantation. The data were produced by immunoSEQ multiplex PCR, yet TCRdb's version contains in-frame clones alone and is incomplete. The table records tens of thousands of clones, 75% to 80% of them present only once. The sequences come from CD8+ T cells from blood, collected around 4.5 years after liver transplant. The receptor set was obtained from a human patient who received a liver transplant. These T cells may partly come from the graft donor.

The chain employs TRBV11-2 and TRBJ2-1, with a weak D call TRBD1 (6 bases). Looked up from germline, CDR1 is SGHAT and CDR2 is FQNNGV. The CDR3 covers 16 residues. V was clipped by 5 bases and J by 0 bases, with 14 bases between them. The CDR3 loop reads CASSPRTVHSYNEQFF. The CDR3 DNA follows: TGTGCCAGCAGCCCGCGGACAGTCCACTCCTACAATGAGCAGTTCTTC.

The chain couples TRBV15 to TRBJ2-3; a possible D gene is TRBD2 (6 bases). The CDR3 extends over 13 amino acids. Germline lookup yields CDR1 LNHNV and CDR2 YYDKDF (reference sequence). V was trimmed by 8 bases and J by 3 bases, leaving 12 bases between them. The CDR3 DNA reads as TGTGCCACCCGGGACGGGGGTACAGATACGCAGTATTTT. It codes for CATRDGGTDTQYF.

This clone has more than one count but fewer than ten. The chain has TRBV28 and TRBJ1-1; 7 bases map to TRBD1. The CDR3 extends over 14 amino acids. Germline V gives CDR1 MDHEN, CDR2 SYDVKM. V gave up 7 bases and J gave up 3 bases; unmatched junction bases: 8. CDR3 protein: CASTIIGGHTEAFF. The CDR3 bases are TGTGCCAGCACTATTATAGGGGGCCACACTGAAGCTTTCTTT.

This clone is a singleton in its sample. The V and J genes are TRBV5-1 and TRBJ2-2; 14 nucleotides line up with TRBD2. Germline-derived CDR1 and CDR2 are SGHRS and YFSETQ. With 3 bases clipped from V and 5 bases from J, the junction kept 9 bases outside the gene matches. The CDR3 sequence is 18 residues long. In DNA, the CDR3 is TGCGCCAGCAGCTCGGAGACTAGCGGGGGGGCGCGAACCGGGGAGCTGTTTTTT. Translating gives CASSSETSGGARTGELFF.

The rearrangement links TRBV6-1 to TRBJ2-2, with D unresolved. The germline CDR1 and CDR2 sequences are MNHNS and SASEGT. The CDR3 length is 12 residues. The ends were cut back, 7 bases at V and 7 bases at J, with 10 bases in the middle. The CDR3 DNA reads as TGTGCCAGCATTGGCCTGGTCGGGGAGCTGTTTTTT. This codes for CASIGLVGELFF.

The J gene is TRBJ2-7, the V gene TRBV6-5; tentative D call: TRBD2 (5 bases). There are 12 residues in the CDR3. Germline CDR1 reads MNHEY; CDR2 reads SVGAGI. Trimming cost V 5 bases and J 2 bases, with 7 bases left between them. In DNA, the CDR3 is TGTGCCAGCAGTCCGACTACCTACGAGCAGTACTTC. Its protein is CASSPTTYEQYF.

The chain employs TRBV5-4 and TRBJ1-2; D possibly corresponds to TRBD1 (5 bases). The CDR3 runs 16 residues. Between the trimmed V and J ends, which lost 0 bases and 6 bases, there was a span of 18 bases. CDR1 SGHNT and CDR2 YYREEE come from the germline V gene (reference sequence). CDR3 DNA sequence: TGTGCCAGCAGCTTGGCGGGTTCGAGAGGGGTAGATGGCTACACCTTC. Amino acid sequence: CASSLAGSRGVDGYTF.

This clone appeared a few times. The J gene is TRBJ2-7, the V gene TRBV11-2; 8 bases align to TRBD2. Per the germline V gene, CDR1 is SGHAT and CDR2 is FQNNGV. J gave up 4 bases and V 1 base, and 9 bases lay outside the gene matches. The CDR3 loop spans 16 amino acids. The CDR3 protein is CASSLVAGGLSYEQYF. In DNA form, the CDR3 reads TGTGCCAGCAGCTTAGTGGCGGGGGGCCTTTCATACGAGCAGTACTTC.

This chain links TRBV7-8 with TRBJ2-3, with unresolved D. Germline CDR1 reads SGHVS; CDR2 reads FQNEAQ. The CDR3 spans 13 residues. Trimming took 5 bases from V and 0 from J, leaving 6 bases between them. CDR3 coding DNA: TGTGCCAGCAGCCCCAGTAGCACAGATACGCAGTATTTT. It translates to CASSPSSTDTQYF.

In its sample, this clone was seen a few times. V usage is TRBV7-6 and J usage is TRBJ1-6; 8 positions agree with TRBD1. V was clipped by 1 base and J by 8 bases; unmatched bases: 4. This CDR3 spans 15 amino acids. CDR1 SGHVS and CDR2 FNYEAQ come from the germline V gene. The CDR3 sequence: CASSLETGGDSPLHF. The CDR3 DNA follows: TGTGCCAGCAGCTTAGAAACAGGGGGGGATTCACCCCTCCACTTT.

This chain connects TRBV7-3 to TRBJ2-3; D may be TRBD1 or TRBD2 (6 bases each). CDR3 length: 19 amino acids. Germline V gene sequence: CDR1 SGHTA, CDR2 FQGTGA. V shed 0 bases and J shed 2 bases, with 21 bases lying between them. The CDR3 here is CASSLTYGVGRGHTDTQYF. CDR3 DNA: TGTGCCAGCAGCTTAACTTATGGGGTAGGGCGGGGACACACAGATACGCAGTATTTT.

V usage is TRBV7-9 and J usage is TRBJ1-5; possibly TRBD1 for D (6 bases). The CDR3 is 19 residues long. The V gene's germline CDR1 is SEHNR and CDR2 FQNEAQ (reference sequence). V was shortened by 1 base and J by 2 bases, with 21 bases between the two germline ends. CDR3 loop: CASSLGLQGPPFGNQPQHF. CDR3 nucleotide sequence: TGTGCCAGCAGCTTAGGGTTACAGGGCCCTCCGTTTGGCAATCAGCCCCAGCATTTT.

This clone was seen only a few times. The chain combines TRBV5-4 with TRBJ2-7; no firm D call. The germline V gene has CDR1 SGHNT and CDR2 YYREEE (reference sequence). CDR3 length: 13 residues. V was cut by 4 bases and J by 0 bases, with 8 bases left in between. The DNA for the CDR3 is TGTGCCAGCAGCCCGGCCCTCTCCTACGAGCAGTACTTC. Amino acids: CASSPALSYEQYF.

This CDR3 reads CASSLYGGVTGELFF. CDR3 DNA: TGTGCCAGCAGTTTATACGGGGGTGTCACCGGGGAGCTGTTTTTT. The chain recombines TRBV27 with TRBJ2-2, with D tentatively TRBD2 (6 bases). CDR3 size: 15 residues. The V end was cut by 1 base, the J end by 4 bases, with 10 bases between. Germline lookup yields CDR1 MNHEY and CDR2 SMNVEV (reference sequence).

This clone was observed a single time. V usage is TRBV18 and J usage is TRBJ1-4; D call uncertain. The CDR3 loop spans 15 amino acids. Germline assignment: CDR1 KGHSH and CDR2 LQKENI. Trimming left V 2 bases short and J 0 bases short, with 7 bases between. The CDR3 bases are TGTGCCAGCTCACCAGACGTTGCAACTAATGAAAAACTGTTTTTT. Its protein product is CASSPDVATNEKLFF.

This chain connects TRBV4-2 to TRBJ2-4, with TRBD2 identical over 8 bases. This CDR3 has 16 residues. V trimming: 3 bases; J trimming: 1 base; junction bases outside the gene matches: 5. Germline V lookup: CDR1 LGHNA, CDR2 YNFKEQ. The chain's CDR3 is CASSHGTSEAKNIQYF. In DNA form, the CDR3 reads TGTGCCAGCAGCCATGGGACTAGTGAGGCCAAAAACATTCAGTACTTC.

This chain joins TRBV16 and TRBJ1-5; D might be TRBD1 (5 bases). The CDR3 runs to 18 residues. CDR1 is KGHSY and CDR2 is FQNENV in the germline V gene. V lost 0 bases, J lost 0 bases, and 15 bases lay in between. The CDR3 DNA follows: TGTGCCAGCAGCCAATCGGTTTCGGGGGACTATAGCAATCAGCCCCAGCATTTT. This sequence encodes CASSQSVSGDYSNQPQHF.

The chain links TRBV7-3 to TRBJ1-2; the D is unclear. Germline loops: CDR1 SGHTA, CDR2 FQGTGA. The CDR3 has 13 residues. The V end lost 2 bases, the J end lost 8 bases, and 12 bases lay between the germline ends. CDR3 sequence: CASSLDPSGGYTF. CDR3 bases: TGTGCCAGCAGCTTAGATCCAAGCGGGGGCTACACCTTC.

This clone was observed a single time. The same CDR3 is also encoded by other DNA sequences in this sample. V usage is TRBV29-1 and J usage is TRBJ1-2; possibly TRBD1 for D (5 bases). From germline, CDR1 is SQVTM and CDR2 ANQGSEA. CDR3 length equals 13 residues. V was pared by 2 bases and J by 2 bases, with 9 bases between. The CDR3 loop is CSVEQGVNYGYTF. DNA of the CDR3: TGCAGCGTTGAACAGGGTGTGAACTATGGCTACACCTTC. Full variable domain (outside the CDR3, taken from reference TRBV29-1 and TRBJ1-2): SAVISQKPSRDICQRGTSLTIQCQVDSQVTMMFWYRQQPGQSLTLIATANQGSEATYESGFVIDKFPISRPNLTFSTLTVSNMSPEDSSIYLCSVEQGVNYGYTFGSGTRLTVV.

This clone was observed once. The chain recombines TRBV7-2 with TRBJ2-7; D may be TRBD1 (5 bases). Germline CDR1 SGHTA, CDR2 FQGNSA. The length of the CDR3 is 13 residues. Trimming removed 2 bases at V and 5 bases at J, with 10 bases between. The CDR3 protein is CASSLTRANEQYF. CDR3 DNA sequence: TGTGCCAGCAGCTTAACCAGGGCGAACGAGCAGTACTTC.

This chain uses TRBV5-5 with TRBJ2-7; D is undetermined. Trimming took off 0 bases at V and 2 bases at J, with 9 bases between the two ends. The CDR3 length is 14 residues. Looked up from germline, CDR1 is SGHKS and CDR2 is YYEKEE (reference sequence). The CDR3, as DNA: TGTGCCAGCAGCTTGGACAGTCCCACCTACGAGCAGTACTTC. It yields the protein CASSLDSPTYEQYF.

This clone was observed a handful of times. In nucleotides, the CDR3 is TGTGCCAGCAGTGATCCGGCTAGCGTCGGTTTCGAGCAGTACTTC. As protein: CASSDPASVGFEQYF. The chain is built from TRBV2 and TRBJ2-7; D perhaps matches TRBD2 (6 bases). There are 15 residues in the CDR3. Germline values: CDR1 SNHLY, CDR2 FYNNEI. The V gene lost 3 bases and the J gene lost 6 bases, with 18 bases spanning the gap.

The rearrangement links TRBV6-5 to TRBJ2-3; no clear D gene. The CDR3 consists of 14 residues. In germline, CDR1 is MNHEY, CDR2 SVGAGI. Between the trimmed V and J ends, which lost 2 bases and 4 bases, there was a span of 10 bases. Here the CDR3 DNA reads TGTGCCAGCAGTTACGGCAGGTACCCAGATACGCAGTATTTT. Protein product: CASSYGRYPDTQYF.

In this sample, this clone turned up once. The chain links TRBV7-8 to TRBJ2-3, with D perhaps matching TRBD2 (5 bases). The V gene lost 2 bases and the J gene lost 1 base, with 10 bases spanning the gap. The CDR3 spans 15 residues. Germline-derived CDR1 and CDR2 are SGHVS and FQNEAQ. CDR3 sequence reads: CASSLYWRGTDTQYF. Here the CDR3 DNA reads TGTGCCAGCAGCTTATATTGGCGGGGCACAGATACGCAGTATTTT. Full variable domain (missing parts from reference TRBV7-8 and TRBJ2-3): GAGVSQSPRYKVAKRGQDVALRCDPISGHVSLFWYQQALGQGPEFLTYFQNEAQLDKSGLPSDRFFAERPEGSVSTLKIQRTQQEDSAVYLCASSLYWRGTDTQYFGPGTRLTVL.

V gene TRBV27 combines with J gene TRBJ2-7; D remains unclear. CDR3 size: 15 residues. Germline V gene lookup returns CDR1 MNHEY and CDR2 SMNVEV (reference sequence). The germline V and J ends were trimmed by 7 bases and 5 bases, with 21 bases remaining between them. The CDR3 DNA reads as TGTGCCAGCAATGAGTCTCCCCACAGACCCCACGAGCAGTACTTC. The encoded protein is CASNESPHRPHEQYF.

The rearrangement links TRBV19 to TRBJ2-2; possibly TRBD1 for D (6 bases). The CDR3 is 16 residues long. Between the trimmed V and J ends, which lost 7 bases and 1 base, there was a span of 16 bases. The germline V gene encodes CDR1 LNHDA and CDR2 SQIVND (reference sequence). In nucleotides, the CDR3 is TGTGCCAGTATGGCAGGGGCCCTCGAGAACACCGGGGAGCTGTTTTTT. It is translated as CASMAGALENTGELFF.

This sequence joins TRBV5-1 and TRBJ2-1; D may match TRBD1 or TRBD2 (5 bases each). From germline, CDR1 is SGHRS and CDR2 YFSETQ. Trimming pared 5 bases from V and 1 base from J, leaving 16 bases between. This CDR3 region has 16 residues. The CDR3 is CASRPRDELSYNEQFF. Here the CDR3 DNA reads TGCGCCAGCAGGCCCCGGGACGAGTTATCCTACAATGAGCAGTTCTTC.

This rearrangement joins TRBV19 to TRBJ2-1, with 7 bases lining up with TRBD2. V shed 3 bases and J 9 bases; nucleotides not matched to a gene: 2. Looked up from germline, CDR1 is LNHDA and CDR2 is SQIVND (reference sequence). The length of the CDR3 is 12 residues. This chain's CDR3 is CASSIGRAEQFF. CDR3 bases: TGTGCCAGTAGTATTGGGAGGGCTGAGCAGTTCTTC.

Turning to this clone: The junction and the germline gene differ at one end; a read error may be behind it. V usage is TRBV7-7 and J usage is TRBJ2-2; 7 nucleotides match TRBD1. Germline V gives CDR1 SSHAT, CDR2 FNYEAQ (reference sequence). CDR3 length equals 14 residues. CDR3 DNA: TGTGCTAGCAGGACAGGTGTCGCGACCGGGGAGCTGTTTTTT. Translated, it gives CASRTGVATGELFF.

This chain connects TRBV11-3 to TRBJ2-1; 9 nucleotides agree with TRBD2. CDR3 length equals 13 residues. Germline V CDR1 and CDR2: SGHNT, YENEEA. With 7 bases clipped from V and 6 bases from J, the junction kept 4 bases outside the gene matches. CDR3 nucleotides: TGTGCCAGCAAACGGCGGGGGGGCAATGAGCAGTTCTTC. This codes for CASKRRGGNEQFF.

The chain couples TRBV28 to TRBJ1-4; TRBD1 matches 7 bases. The germline V gene has CDR1 MDHEN and CDR2 SYDVKM. With V trimmed by 7 bases and J by 4 bases, 6 bases remained unmatched. The CDR3 is 14 residues long. The CDR3 coding sequence is TGTGCCAGCATCTCTCAGGGGGGTAATGAAAAACTGTTTTTT. This gives the protein CASISQGGNEKLFF.

The rearrangement links TRBV2 to TRBJ1-4; D remains unclear. Trimming removed 6 bases at V and 4 bases at J, with 15 bases between. The germline gives CDR1 SNHLY, CDR2 FYNNEI. The CDR3 has 15 residues. The CDR3 nucleotides read TGTGCCAGCAGGCCTGCCTCGGGCCTTAATGAAAAACTGTTTTTT. Its translation: CASRPASGLNEKLFF.